The following is a TCR beta chain sequence with its context. Its antigen is not identified. This specimen comes from a study of CD8+ T cells in alopecia areata. Study context: Among treated patients, oral tofacitinib was administered at 5 to 10 mg twice daily. General study results and limits: The study found higher clonality in lesional than normal scalp, especially in alopecia totalis/universalis.

Following RNA extraction, reverse transcription yielded cDNA that acted as the sequencing template. Data came from immunoSEQ multiplex PCR; TCRdb stores just in-frame clones and leaves some out. Among about 180,000 clones listed, 50% to 70% were seen once. Obtained from alopecia areata patients were lesional scalp punch biopsies along with peripheral blood. A FACSAria was used to sort CD4+ and CD8+ T cells. These cells came from PBMCs. Per germline, CDR1 MNHNY and CDR2 SVGAGI (reference sequence). V was shortened by 8 bases and J by 5 bases, with 15 bases between the two germline ends. The length of the CDR3 is 13 residues.

This TCR was sampled from a human donor with alopecia areata. V usage is TRBV6-6 and J usage is TRBJ2-5; D remains ambiguous. Sequencing used CD4+ T cells sorted from blood, obtained at week 0. The DNA of the CDR3 is TGTGCCAGCGTGCGAGGCTTGAGGGAGACCCAGTACTTC. It codes for CASVRGLRETQYF.